This T cell receptor beta chain was profiled in a study of metastatic and nonmetastatic thyroid tumors. Across the study: Repertoire data that came from the blood and tumor or nodule tissue of malignant and benign thyroid patients were compared. Study outcomes and limitations: In both blood and tumor samples, TCR beta diversity was reported significantly higher for malignant than benign nodules.

Judged by abundance, this clone is medium-sized. The antigen remains unidentified. All patients were treatment-naive before thyroid surgery. Authors' processing steps: CDR3 differences across clinicopathological groups were used to build a distant-metastasis classifier for papillary thyroid cancer. TCRdb re-analyzed the PCR reads through MiXCR. For this entry, the V and J calls and clone size follow TCRdb and not the study's own pipeline. In the table there are around 16,000 clones, over 10% of which are singletons. This clonotype was obtained from a female donor with papillary thyroid cancer or a benign thyroid nodule (not recorded which). Some clones in this sample may be carry-over from other donors' samples. Sequenced: blood.

CDR3 nucleotides: TGTGCCAGCATGAGGCGGGTACTCTACAATGAGCAGTTCTTC. This sequence encodes CASMRRVLYNEQFF. The chain recombines TRBV6-1 with TRBJ2-1; maybe TRBD2 (5 bases). V lost 7 bases and J 3 bases, leaving 13 bases between the germline ends. The CDR3 consists of 14 residues. CDR1 is MNHNS, CDR2 SASEGT, per germline.